This entry is about one TCR beta chain. The CDR3 consists of 14 residues. V shed 4 bases, J shed 1 base, and the junction held 3 bases outside the gene matches. Germline V gene lookup returns CDR1 SGHRS and CDR2 YFSETQ. This sample was taken from a study of blood T cell repertoires in COVID-19. Study as a whole: The United States, Italy and Spain provided the acute and convalescent COVID-19 samples. T cells, B-cell-depleted T cells, or PBMCs supplied cDNA or gDNA.

Authors' processing steps: How many nucleated cells were present was estimated from reference gene primer amplification. The table came from immunoSEQ multiplex PCR; TCRdb's copy has only in-frame clones and leaves some out. V and J calls and clone size are as listed in that table; D and trimming were resolved from the DNA. In the table there are fewer than 80,000 clones, about 87% of which are singletons. Input material: peripheral blood. The receptor's source is a human donor in a cohort sampled during active COVID-19. The chain recombines TRBV5-1 with TRBJ1-1; 8 bases match TRBD1. As DNA, the CDR3 is TGCGCCAGCAGCGGGGGACAGGAGAACACTGAAGCTTTCTTT. Translated: CASSGGQENTEAFF.